This is a list of T cell receptor beta chains from one sample in a study of Graves' ophthalmopathy and Graves' hyperthyroidism. TCRdb re-analysed the multiplex PCR reads in MiXCR, keeping a single row per CDR3 protein. This table holds about 400,000 distinct CDR3 sequences, about a sixth found once. The specimen was peripheral blood. The receptors were sampled from a woman aged 18-29 years with Graves' ophthalmopathy. Each CDR3 is given with its conserved first and last residue. The D gene is left open where the match is weak. Not every row has a clone size; where given, it reads once, few, many or a size class.

CDR3nt: TGTGCCACCAGTAAGAACGTACTAGCGGGAGACCGTGAGACCCAGTACTTC; CDR3aa: CATSKNVLAGDRETQYF; abundance: many; v_gene: TRBV24-1; j_gene: TRBJ2-5; d_gene: TRBD2
CDR3nt: TGTGCCAGCAGCGTAGCTGGGACAGGGACCGAGCAGTACTTC; CDR3aa: CASSVAGTGTEQYF; abundance: few; v_gene: TRBV9; j_gene: TRBJ2-7; d_gene: TRBD1
CDR3nt: TGCAGCGTTGTATTGGGGAGAATTGGGGCTGAAGCTTTCTTT; CDR3aa: CSVVLGRIGAEAFF; abundance: many; v_gene: TRBV29-1; j_gene: TRBJ1-1; d_gene: .
CDR3nt: TGTGCCATCAGACCCGGACAGGGAGAGGGGATGAACACTGAAGCTTTCTTT; CDR3aa: CAIRPGQGEGMNTEAFF; abundance: many; v_gene: TRBV10-3; j_gene: TRBJ1-1; d_gene: TRBD1
CDR3nt: TGTGCCACCAGCAGAGATGGGGGGCTGCAAGAGACCCAGTACTTC; CDR3aa: CATSRDGGLQETQYF; abundance: .; v_gene: TRBV15; j_gene: TRBJ2-5; d_gene: .
CDR3nt: TGTGCCAGCAGCTCCCTTAGCGGGGTTACCTACGAGCAGTACTTC; CDR3aa: CASSSLSGVTYEQYF; abundance: many; v_gene: TRBV7-8; j_gene: TRBJ2-7; d_gene: TRBD2
CDR3nt: TGTGCCAGCTCATCGTGGAGGGGTGGAGCTGGGGCCAACGTCCTGACTTTC; CDR3aa: CASSSWRGGAGANVLTF; abundance: few; v_gene: TRBV18; j_gene: TRBJ2-6; d_gene: .
CDR3nt: TGTGCCAGCAGTTCCATAACCACGCGGACAGGGGAGGTCACCGGGGAGCTGTTTTTT; CDR3aa: CASSSITTRTGEVTGELFF; abundance: many; v_gene: TRBV28; j_gene: TRBJ2-2; d_gene: TRBD1
CDR3nt: TGTGCCAGCAGTTACGGACTAGCGGGAGGGTTTGAGCAGTTCTTC; CDR3aa: CASSYGLAGGFEQFF; abundance: many; v_gene: TRBV6-2/TRBV6-3; j_gene: TRBJ2-1; d_gene: TRBD2
CDR3nt: TGTGCCAGCAGTTTTCGGCTGAGGGGAGCGAACACCGGGGAGCTGTTTTTT; CDR3aa: CASSFRLRGANTGELFF; abundance: .; v_gene: TRBV28; j_gene: TRBJ2-2; d_gene: .
CDR3nt: TGTGCCAGCAGTTTCATCGGACTAGTTATCAACGAGCAGTACTTC; CDR3aa: CASSFIGLVINEQYF; abundance: .; v_gene: TRBV12-3/TRBV12-4; j_gene: TRBJ2-7; d_gene: TRBD2
CDR3nt: TGCAGTGCCGAGGACAGCAACTATGGCTACACCTTC; CDR3aa: CSAEDSNYGYTF; abundance: .; v_gene: TRBV20-1; j_gene: TRBJ1-2; d_gene: .
CDR3nt: TGTGCCAGCAGTCCGCTGGGACGGGAGAATTCACCCCTCCACTTT; CDR3aa: CASSPLGRENSPLHF; abundance: many; v_gene: TRBV12-3/TRBV12-4; j_gene: TRBJ1-6; d_gene: .
CDR3nt: TGTGCCAGCCAACGGGAGGGGTATGGCTACACCTTC; CDR3aa: CASQREGYGYTF; abundance: .; v_gene: TRBV6-1; j_gene: TRBJ1-2; d_gene: .
CDR3nt: TGTGCCAGTTACCGGGGTAGCAATCAGCCCCAGCATTTT; CDR3aa: CASYRGSNQPQHF; abundance: many; v_gene: TRBV6-2/TRBV6-3; j_gene: TRBJ1-5; d_gene: .
CDR3nt: TGTGCCACCAGCGGGGGGATTCAGCCCCAGCATTTT; CDR3aa: CATSGGIQPQHF; abundance: many; v_gene: TRBV15; j_gene: TRBJ1-5; d_gene: .
CDR3nt: TGTGCCAGCAGTTTTTCCAGGGCGGTGGAAGCTTTCTTT; CDR3aa: CASSFSRAVEAFF; abundance: many; v_gene: TRBV28; j_gene: TRBJ1-1; d_gene: .
CDR3nt: TGTGCCAGCAGACCTCCGGGCAGTGGGTATGGCTACACCTTC; CDR3aa: CASRPPGSGYGYTF; abundance: many; v_gene: TRBV12-3/TRBV12-4; j_gene: TRBJ1-2; d_gene: .
CDR3nt: TGTGCCAGCAGTTACTCGCAAGGGATTGGCGAGCAGTACTTC; CDR3aa: CASSYSQGIGEQYF; abundance: many; v_gene: TRBV6-5; j_gene: TRBJ2-7; d_gene: .
CDR3nt: TGTGCCAGCAGCCACTCCGTGGGGGGCGGCACAGATACGCAGTATTTT; CDR3aa: CASSHSVGGGTDTQYF; abundance: many; v_gene: TRBV28; j_gene: TRBJ2-3; d_gene: .
CDR3nt: TGCGCCAGCACGGAGGGAAGGGACACTGAAGCTTTCTTT; CDR3aa: CASTEGRDTEAFF; abundance: many; v_gene: TRBV10-2; j_gene: TRBJ1-1; d_gene: .
CDR3nt: TGCGCCAGCTCCATCGGGGGGAAGAATTCACCCCTCCACTTT; CDR3aa: CASSIGGKNSPLHF; abundance: many; v_gene: TRBV4-1; j_gene: TRBJ1-6; d_gene: .
CDR3nt: TGCAGCGTTGAAGATATGACGAGGAACACTGAAGCTTTCTTT; CDR3aa: CSVEDMTRNTEAFF; abundance: many; v_gene: TRBV29-1; j_gene: TRBJ1-1; d_gene: .
CDR3nt: TGTGCCAGCAGTTACCGGCAGGGCCTCTCCGGGGAGCTGTTTTTT; CDR3aa: CASSYRQGLSGELFF; abundance: .; v_gene: TRBV6-2/TRBV6-3; j_gene: TRBJ2-2; d_gene: .
CDR3nt: TGTGCCAGCAGTTTCGTGGGAGGCGGGGACACCGGGGAGCTGTTTTTT; CDR3aa: CASSFVGGGDTGELFF; abundance: many; v_gene: TRBV28; j_gene: TRBJ2-2; d_gene: .
CDR3nt: TGTGCCACCAGCAGAGATCGGGGACAGCAAGAGACCCAGTACTTC; CDR3aa: CATSRDRGQQETQYF; abundance: .; v_gene: TRBV15; j_gene: TRBJ2-5; d_gene: TRBD1
CDR3nt: TGTGCCACCAGCAGAGTTAGGACAGGCGAGCAGTACTTC; CDR3aa: CATSRVRTGEQYF; abundance: few; v_gene: TRBV15; j_gene: TRBJ2-7; d_gene: TRBD1
CDR3nt: TGTGCCAGCAGCCCTCCTGGTACGGACATTCAGTACTTC; CDR3aa: CASSPPGTDIQYF; abundance: many; v_gene: TRBV28; j_gene: TRBJ2-4; d_gene: .
CDR3nt: TGTGCCAGCAGCCCACACACCACAGGGGGATATGGCTACACCTTC; CDR3aa: CASSPHTTGGYGYTF; abundance: many; v_gene: TRBV28; j_gene: TRBJ1-2; d_gene: TRBD1
CDR3nt: TGTGCCAGCAGTGTACCCTGGCCCTCCTATAATTCACCCCTCCACTTT; CDR3aa: CASSVPWPSYNSPLHF; abundance: many; v_gene: TRBV2; j_gene: TRBJ1-6; d_gene: .
CDR3nt: TGTGCCAGCAGTTACGGCGGGGGGGAGAACACTGGGGAGCTGTTTTTT; CDR3aa: CASSYGGGENTGELFF; abundance: many; v_gene: TRBV6-5; j_gene: TRBJ2-2; d_gene: TRBD2
CDR3nt: TGTGCCAGCAGCCAGTACCGGGACGGCGCGGGTTCCTACGAGCAGTACTTC; CDR3aa: CASSQYRDGAGSYEQYF; abundance: .; v_gene: TRBV4-2; j_gene: TRBJ2-7; d_gene: .
CDR3nt: TGTGCCAGCACCCGGGGGTTGACCGTTGGAGAGACCCAGTACTTC; CDR3aa: CASTRGLTVGETQYF; abundance: few; v_gene: TRBV6-1; j_gene: TRBJ2-5; d_gene: .
CDR3nt: TGTGCCAGCAGTTGGCCTCGGACAGGGACCCTGAACACTGAAGCTTTCTTT; CDR3aa: CASSWPRTGTLNTEAFF; abundance: many; v_gene: TRBV6-5; j_gene: TRBJ1-1; d_gene: TRBD1
CDR3nt: TGTGCCAGCACCGCTGGGGTGTTTAATGAAAAACTGTTTTTT; CDR3aa: CASTAGVFNEKLFF; abundance: .; v_gene: TRBV5-5; j_gene: TRBJ1-4; d_gene: .
CDR3nt: TGTGCCAGCAGCCAGATGCCCCTGAGAGGTGCGAACACCGGGGAGCTGTTTTTT; CDR3aa: CASSQMPLRGANTGELFF; abundance: many; v_gene: TRBV7-3; j_gene: TRBJ2-2; d_gene: .
CDR3nt: TGTGCCACCAGCAGACCCAGTGCTGGAAACACCATATATTTT; CDR3aa: CATSRPSAGNTIYF; abundance: many; v_gene: TRBV15; j_gene: TRBJ1-3; d_gene: .
CDR3nt: TGTGCCAGCAGTCCGGGACAGAGAGGGGCAAACTATAATTCACCCCTCCACTTT; CDR3aa: CASSPGQRGANYNSPLHF; abundance: many; v_gene: TRBV6-5; j_gene: TRBJ1-6; d_gene: TRBD1
CDR3nt: TGTGCCAGCAGTCGCTTTGGGGCCAACGTCCTGACTTTC; CDR3aa: CASSRFGANVLTF; abundance: .; v_gene: TRBV7-3; j_gene: TRBJ2-6; d_gene: .
CDR3nt: TGCAGTGCTAGAACCGCCCTTAGCACTGAAGCTTTCTTT; CDR3aa: CSARTALSTEAFF; abundance: many; v_gene: TRBV20-1; j_gene: TRBJ1-1; d_gene: .
CDR3nt: TGCAGTGCTAGGATAACCGGCTCCTACGAGCAGTACTTC; CDR3aa: CSARITGSYEQYF; abundance: many; v_gene: TRBV20-1; j_gene: TRBJ2-7; d_gene: .
CDR3nt: TGCAGTGCTAGAGCGGGTGGGACAGTCCTCTACGAGCAGTACTTC; CDR3aa: CSARAGGTVLYEQYF; abundance: many; v_gene: TRBV20-1; j_gene: TRBJ2-7; d_gene: TRBD1
CDR3nt: TGTGCCAGTAGTCCCTCCACCCGGGGGGAATCGGCCGGGGAGCTGTTTTTT; CDR3aa: CASSPSTRGESAGELFF; abundance: .; v_gene: TRBV19; j_gene: TRBJ2-2; d_gene: TRBD2
CDR3nt: TGTGCCAGCACCACGTGGGGGGGTAACTATGGCTACACCTTC; CDR3aa: CASTTWGGNYGYTF; abundance: many; v_gene: TRBV27; j_gene: TRBJ1-2; d_gene: .
CDR3nt: TGTGCCAGCAGTTATTTCTCGATGGGCTACACCTTC; CDR3aa: CASSYFSMGYTF; abundance: .; v_gene: TRBV6-2/TRBV6-3; j_gene: TRBJ1-2; d_gene: .
CDR3nt: TGTGCCAGCTCCTCGCAGGGGAGGGTGGAAGCTTTCTTT; CDR3aa: CASSSQGRVEAFF; abundance: many; v_gene: TRBV28; j_gene: TRBJ1-1; d_gene: .
CDR3nt: TGTGCCAGCAGCCCACAGGGGGCCCACGAGCAGTACTTC; CDR3aa: CASSPQGAHEQYF; abundance: many; v_gene: TRBV28; j_gene: TRBJ2-7; d_gene: TRBD1
CDR3nt: TGTGCCACCCGGGTCGGCACTGAAGCTTTCTTT; CDR3aa: CATRVGTEAFF; abundance: many; v_gene: TRBV6-5; j_gene: TRBJ1-1; d_gene: .